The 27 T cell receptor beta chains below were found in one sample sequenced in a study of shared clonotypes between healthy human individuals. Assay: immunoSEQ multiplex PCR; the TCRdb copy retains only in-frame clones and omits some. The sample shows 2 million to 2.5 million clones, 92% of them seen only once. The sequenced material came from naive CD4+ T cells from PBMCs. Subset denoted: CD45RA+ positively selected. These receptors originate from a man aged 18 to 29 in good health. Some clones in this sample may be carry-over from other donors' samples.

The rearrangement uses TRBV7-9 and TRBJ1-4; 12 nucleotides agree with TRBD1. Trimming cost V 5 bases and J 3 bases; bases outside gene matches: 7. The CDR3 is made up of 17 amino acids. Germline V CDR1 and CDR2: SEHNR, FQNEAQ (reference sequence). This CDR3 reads CASSARDRGQPNEKLFF. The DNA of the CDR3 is TGTGCCAGCAGCGCCCGGGACAGGGGGCAGCCTAATGAAAAACTGTTTTTT.

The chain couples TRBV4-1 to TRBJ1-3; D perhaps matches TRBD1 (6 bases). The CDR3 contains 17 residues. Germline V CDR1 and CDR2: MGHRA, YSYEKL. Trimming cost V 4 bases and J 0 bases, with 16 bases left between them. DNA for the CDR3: TGCGCCAGCAGCCCAACAAACACAGGGCGCTCTGGAAACACCATATATTTT. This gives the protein CASSPTNTGRSGNTIYF.

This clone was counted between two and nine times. The CDR3 sequence: CASTETPRRGGYTF. DNA of the CDR3: TGTGCCAGTACCGAGACCCCCCGACGGGGTGGCTACACCTTC. This chain links TRBV19 with TRBJ1-2; D is uncertain. The CDR3 runs 14 residues. V lost 7 bases and J lost 7, with 19 bases in between. Germline V lookup: CDR1 LNHDA, CDR2 SQIVND (reference sequence).

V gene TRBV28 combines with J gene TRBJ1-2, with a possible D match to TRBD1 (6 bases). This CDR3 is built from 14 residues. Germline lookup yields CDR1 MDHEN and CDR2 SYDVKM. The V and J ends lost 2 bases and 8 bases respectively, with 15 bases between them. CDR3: CASSLGLGAKGYTF. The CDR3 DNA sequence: TGTGCCAGCAGTTTAGGTCTGGGGGCTAAAGGCTACACCTTC.

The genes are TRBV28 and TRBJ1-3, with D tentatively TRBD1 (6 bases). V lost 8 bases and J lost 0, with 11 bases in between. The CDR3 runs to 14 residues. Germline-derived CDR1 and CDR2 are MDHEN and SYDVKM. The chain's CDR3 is CASLGASSGNTIYF. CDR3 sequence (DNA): TGTGCCAGCCTGGGGGCGAGCTCTGGAAACACCATATATTTT.

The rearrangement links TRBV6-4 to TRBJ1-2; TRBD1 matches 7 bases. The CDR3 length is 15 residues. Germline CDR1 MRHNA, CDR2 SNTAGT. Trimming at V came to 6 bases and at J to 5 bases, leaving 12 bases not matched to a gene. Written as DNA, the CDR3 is TGTGCCAGCAGGCGCGACAGGGTTGGAGGTTATGGCTACACCTTC. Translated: CASRRDRVGGYGYTF.

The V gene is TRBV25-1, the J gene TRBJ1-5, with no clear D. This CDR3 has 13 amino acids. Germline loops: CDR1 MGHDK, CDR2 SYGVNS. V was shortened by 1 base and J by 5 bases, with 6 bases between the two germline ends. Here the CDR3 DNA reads TGTGCCAGCAGTGAATTGGCAGATCAGCCCCAGCATTTT. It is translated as CASSELADQPQHF.

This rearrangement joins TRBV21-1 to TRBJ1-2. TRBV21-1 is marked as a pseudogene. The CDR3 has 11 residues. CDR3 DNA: TGTGCCAGCAGCCCCGTTAATGGCTACACCTTC. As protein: CASSPVNGYTF.

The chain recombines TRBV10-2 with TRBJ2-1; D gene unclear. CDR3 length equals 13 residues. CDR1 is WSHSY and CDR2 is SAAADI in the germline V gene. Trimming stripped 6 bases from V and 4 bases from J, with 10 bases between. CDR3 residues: CASSEDPYNEQFF. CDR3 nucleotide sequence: TGCGCCAGCAGCGAGGACCCATACAATGAGCAGTTCTTC.

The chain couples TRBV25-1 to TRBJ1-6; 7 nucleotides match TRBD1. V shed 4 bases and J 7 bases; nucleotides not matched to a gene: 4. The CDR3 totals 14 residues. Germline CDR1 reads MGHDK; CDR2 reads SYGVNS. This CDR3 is CASSAEGQNSPLHF. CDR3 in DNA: TGTGCCAGCAGTGCTGAGGGACAGAATTCACCCCTCCACTTT.

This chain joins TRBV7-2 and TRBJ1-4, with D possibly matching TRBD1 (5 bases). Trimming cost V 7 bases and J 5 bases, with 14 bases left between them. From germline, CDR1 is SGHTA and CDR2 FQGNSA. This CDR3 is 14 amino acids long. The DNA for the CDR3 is TGTGCCAGCAACTCGCAGGGCCCCAATGAAAAACTGTTTTTT. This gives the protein CASNSQGPNEKLFF.

CDR3 sequence: CASSLLVAGGLYEQFF. The CDR3, as DNA: TGTGCCAGCAGCTTACTCGTGGCGGGAGGGTTGTATGAGCAGTTCTTC. This rearrangement joins TRBV7-8 to TRBJ2-1, with 9 bases identical to TRBD2. J gave up 8 bases and V 2 bases, and 10 bases lay outside the gene matches. Germline V gene data show CDR1 as SGHVS and CDR2 as FQNEAQ. CDR3 length: 16 amino acids.

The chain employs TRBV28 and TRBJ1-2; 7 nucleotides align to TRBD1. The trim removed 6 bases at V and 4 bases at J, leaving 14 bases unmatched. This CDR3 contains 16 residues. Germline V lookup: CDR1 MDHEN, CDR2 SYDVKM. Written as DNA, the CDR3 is TGTGCCAGCAGATCGTCCGGGACAGCCTTTTTCTATGGCTACACCTTC. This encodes CASRSSGTAFFYGYTF.

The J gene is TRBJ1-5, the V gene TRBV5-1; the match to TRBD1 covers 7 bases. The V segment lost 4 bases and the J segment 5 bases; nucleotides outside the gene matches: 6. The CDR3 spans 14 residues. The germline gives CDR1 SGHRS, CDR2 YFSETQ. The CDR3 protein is CASSPGQSHQPQHF. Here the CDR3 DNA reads TGCGCCAGCAGCCCGGGACAGTCACATCAGCCCCAGCATTTT.

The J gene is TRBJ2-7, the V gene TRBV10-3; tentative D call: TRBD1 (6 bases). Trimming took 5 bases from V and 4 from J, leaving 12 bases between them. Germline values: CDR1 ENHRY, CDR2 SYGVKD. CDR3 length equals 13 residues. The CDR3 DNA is TGTGCCATCAGTCCCAACCAGGGGTACGAGCAGTACTTC. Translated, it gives CAISPNQGYEQYF.

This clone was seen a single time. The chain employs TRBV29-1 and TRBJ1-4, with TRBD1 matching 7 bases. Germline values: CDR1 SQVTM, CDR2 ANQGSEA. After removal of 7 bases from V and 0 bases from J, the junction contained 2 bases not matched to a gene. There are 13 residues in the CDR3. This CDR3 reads CSAQGATNEKLFF. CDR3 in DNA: TGCAGCGCCCAGGGGGCAACTAATGAAAAACTGTTTTTT.

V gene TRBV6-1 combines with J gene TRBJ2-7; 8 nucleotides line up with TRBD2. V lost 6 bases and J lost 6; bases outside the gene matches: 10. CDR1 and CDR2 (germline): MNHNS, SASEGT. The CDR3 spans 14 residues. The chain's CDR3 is CASRSSGGPPEQYF. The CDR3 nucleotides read TGTGCCAGCAGGTCGAGCGGGGGCCCCCCCGAGCAGTACTTC.

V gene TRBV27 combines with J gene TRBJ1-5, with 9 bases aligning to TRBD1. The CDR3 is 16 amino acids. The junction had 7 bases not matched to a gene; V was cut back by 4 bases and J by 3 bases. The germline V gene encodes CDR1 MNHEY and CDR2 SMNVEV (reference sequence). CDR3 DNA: TGTGCCAGCAGTTCGACAGGGGGGACTTCCAATCAGCCCCAGCATTTT. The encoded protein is CASSSTGGTSNQPQHF.

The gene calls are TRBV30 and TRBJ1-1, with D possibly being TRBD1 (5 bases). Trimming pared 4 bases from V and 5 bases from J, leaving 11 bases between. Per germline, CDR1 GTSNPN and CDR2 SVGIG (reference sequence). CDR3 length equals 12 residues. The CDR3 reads CAWTGSGTEAFF. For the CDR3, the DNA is TGTGCCTGGACAGGGAGTGGAACTGAAGCTTTCTTT.

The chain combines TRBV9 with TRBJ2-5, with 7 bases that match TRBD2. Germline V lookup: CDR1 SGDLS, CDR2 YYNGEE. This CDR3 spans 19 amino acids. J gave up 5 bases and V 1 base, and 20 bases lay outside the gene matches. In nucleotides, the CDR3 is TGTGCCAGCAGCGTAACCCTGAGTCCTGGACCCGCCGGGGGGGAGACCCAGTACTTC. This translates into CASSVTLSPGPAGGETQYF.

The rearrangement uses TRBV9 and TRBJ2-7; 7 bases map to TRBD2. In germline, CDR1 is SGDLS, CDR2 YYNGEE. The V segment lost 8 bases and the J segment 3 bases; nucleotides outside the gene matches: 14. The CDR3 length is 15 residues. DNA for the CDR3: TGTGCCAGTGCCCCCCGCAGCGGGACCATCTACGAGCAGTACTTC. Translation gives CASAPRSGTIYEQYF.

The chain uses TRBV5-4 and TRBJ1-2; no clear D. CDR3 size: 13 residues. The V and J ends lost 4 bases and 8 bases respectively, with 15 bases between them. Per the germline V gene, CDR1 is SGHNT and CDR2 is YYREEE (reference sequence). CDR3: CASSRRIGWGYTF. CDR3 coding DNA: TGTGCCAGCAGCCGACGGATTGGCTGGGGCTACACCTTC.

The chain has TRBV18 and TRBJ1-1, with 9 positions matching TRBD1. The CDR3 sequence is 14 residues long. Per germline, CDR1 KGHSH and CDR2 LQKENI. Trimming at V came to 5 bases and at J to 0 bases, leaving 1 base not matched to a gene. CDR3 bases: TGTGCCAGCTCAGACAGGGGGGTGAACACTGAAGCTTTCTTT. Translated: CASSDRGVNTEAFF.

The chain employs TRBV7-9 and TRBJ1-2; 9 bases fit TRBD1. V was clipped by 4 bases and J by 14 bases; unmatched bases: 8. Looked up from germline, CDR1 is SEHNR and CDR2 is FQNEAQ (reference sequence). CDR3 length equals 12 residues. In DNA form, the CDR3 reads TGTGCCAGCAGCTCGACACGGGACAGGGCTACCTTC. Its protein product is CASSSTRDRATF.

The CDR3 sequence is CATTPAGAKNIQYF. The CDR3, as DNA: TGTGCCACAACCCCGGCGGGTGCCAAAAACATTCAGTACTTC. The V call is TRBV19, the J call TRBJ2-4; TRBD2 is a possible D gene (5 bases). This CDR3 is 14 amino acids long. The V and J ends lost 10 bases and 1 base respectively, with 14 bases between them. Per germline, CDR1 LNHDA and CDR2 SQIVND (reference sequence). The full variable domain, rest sourced from reference TRBV19 and TRBJ2-4, is DGGITQSPKYLFRKEGQNVTLSCEQNLNHDAMYWYRQDPGQGLRLIYYSQIVNDFQKGDIAEGYSVSREKKESFPLTVTSAQKNPTAFYLCATTPAGAKNIQYFGAGTRLSVL.

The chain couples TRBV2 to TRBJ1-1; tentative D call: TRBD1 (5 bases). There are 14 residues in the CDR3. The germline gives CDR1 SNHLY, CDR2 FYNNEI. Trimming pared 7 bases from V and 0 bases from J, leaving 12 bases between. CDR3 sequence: CASKRDRLNTEAFF. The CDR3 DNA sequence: TGTGCCAGCAAAAGGGACCGCTTGAACACTGAAGCTTTCTTT.

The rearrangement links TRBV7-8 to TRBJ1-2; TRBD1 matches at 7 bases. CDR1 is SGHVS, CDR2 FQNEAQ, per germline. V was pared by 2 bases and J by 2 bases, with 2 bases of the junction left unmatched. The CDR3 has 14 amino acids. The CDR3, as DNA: TGTGCCAGCAGCTTATCGGACAGGAACTATGGCTACACCTTC. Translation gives CASSLSDRNYGYTF.